The 5 T cell receptor beta chains presented below share a single source sample, sequenced in a study of CD4+ T cells in melanoma. Produced via immunoSEQ multiplex PCR; TCRdb's table is partial and in-frame only. The sample contains more than 12,000 clones, approximately 62% of which appear only once. The sequenced material came from cells from a culture (not recorded whether cultured in vitro). These TCRs come from a human donor with melanoma.

This rearrangement joins TRBV2 to TRBJ1-6, with D unclear. V gave up 10 bases and J gave up 0 bases, with 13 bases separating them. CDR1 and CDR2 from the germline V gene are SNHLY and FYNNEI. CDR3 size: 15 residues. The CDR3 DNA reads TGTGCCACCAAGCGTAGCAGCTCCTATAATTCACCCCTCCACTTT. This encodes CATKRSSSYNSPLHF. Combining the CDR3 with reference TRBV2 and TRBJ1-6 gives the whole variable domain EPEVTQTPSHQVTQMGQEVILRCVPISNHLYFYWYRQILGQKVEFLVSFYNNEISEKSEIFDDQFSVERPDGSNFTLKIRSTKLEDSAMYFCATKRSSSYNSPLHFGNGTRLTVT.

The chain is built from TRBV2 and TRBJ1-2; 8 bases map to TRBD1. Unmatched junction bases numbered 6, after V lost 3 bases and J lost 0 bases. Per the germline V gene, CDR1 is SNHLY and CDR2 is FYNNEI. CDR3 length equals 16 residues. CDR3 protein: CASSDRGRKTNYGYTF. CDR3 sequence (DNA): TGTGCCAGCAGTGACAGGGGGCGAAAAACTAACTATGGCTACACCTTC.

The chain carries TRBV2 and TRBJ2-3; D is possibly TRBD1 or TRBD2 (5 bases each). This CDR3 comprises 14 residues. Germline V gene sequence: CDR1 SNHLY, CDR2 FYNNEI. V shed 4 bases and J shed 6 bases, with 14 bases lying between them. CDR3 in DNA: TGTGCCAGCAGTGCTCTGTTGGGGGATGATACGCAGTATTTT. Its protein is CASSALLGDDTQYF.

CDR3 residues: CASSFSPTRQETQYF. The CDR3 nucleotides are TGTGCCAGCAGCTTCTCGCCGACTAGACAAGAGACCCAGTACTTC. The chain links TRBV7-9 to TRBJ2-5; TRBD2 might be the D (6 bases). Trimming shortened V by 3 bases and J by 2 bases, and 13 bases separated the two germline ends. The germline CDR1 and CDR2 sequences are SEHNR and FQNEAQ (reference sequence). The CDR3 is 15 residues long.

The V call is TRBV19, the J call TRBJ2-3; 7 nucleotides match TRBD1. Germline CDR1 LNHDA, CDR2 SQIVND (reference sequence). This CDR3 has 17 amino acids. The V and J ends lost 5 bases and 0 bases, in that order; junction bases with no gene match: 11. CDR3 residues: CASSDPKPGQSTDTQYF. The CDR3 DNA is TGTGCCAGTAGTGACCCCAAACCGGGACAGAGCACAGATACGCAGTATTTT.